This record covers a single T cell receptor beta chain. Then a second PCR, running about 6 to 11 cycles, was carried out with a sample-barcoded 5' primer and a J-beta primer mix. TCRdb re-called the 5' RACE reads with MiXCR, one entry per CDR3 protein. The data hold about 640,000 distinct CDR3 sequences, with 58% observed a single time. This sample was included in a study of blood T cells in healthy people across ages. The CDR3 has 16 amino acids. In germline, CDR1 is LNHNV, CDR2 YYDKDF (reference sequence). Between the trimmed V and J ends, which lost 2 bases and 2 bases, there was a span of 16 bases.

What was sequenced was blood. The receptor was derived from a man aged 55 to 69 in good health. The chain combines TRBV15 with TRBJ2-7; TRBD1 is a possible D gene (7 bases). The CDR3 sequence: CATSRNQGGSAYEQYF. The CDR3 DNA is TGTGCCACCAGCAGAAATCAGGGGGGTTCGGCCTACGAGCAGTACTTC.